This TCR beta chain was profiled in a study of blood T cell repertoires in COVID-19. As for the study in general: Samples taken during acute and convalescent COVID-19 were collected in the United States, Italy and Spain.

Authors' methods: Nucleated cell counts were estimated from reference gene primer amplification. Generated by immunoSEQ multiplex PCR, the TCRdb table keeps only in-frame clones and is missing some. V, J and clone size are taken as reported in that table, and D and trimming were inferred from the DNA itself. There are around 130,000 clones in the sample; around 91% occur only once, and around a quarter lies in the top ten. This clone was found a few times. Trimming removed 2 bases from V and 5 bases from J; junction bases left unmatched: 8. Germline CDR1 ENHRY, CDR2 SYGVKD. The CDR3 spans 17 residues.

Sample: peripheral blood. This receptor was obtained from a man between 65 and 79 years old with active or convalescent COVID-19. V and J are TRBV10-3 and TRBJ2-2, with 10 bases matching TRBD2. The CDR3 reads CAISEAPSGSGTGELFF. The CDR3 nucleotides are TGTGCCATCAGTGAGGCCCCTAGCGGGAGTGGGACCGGGGAGCTGTTTTTT.